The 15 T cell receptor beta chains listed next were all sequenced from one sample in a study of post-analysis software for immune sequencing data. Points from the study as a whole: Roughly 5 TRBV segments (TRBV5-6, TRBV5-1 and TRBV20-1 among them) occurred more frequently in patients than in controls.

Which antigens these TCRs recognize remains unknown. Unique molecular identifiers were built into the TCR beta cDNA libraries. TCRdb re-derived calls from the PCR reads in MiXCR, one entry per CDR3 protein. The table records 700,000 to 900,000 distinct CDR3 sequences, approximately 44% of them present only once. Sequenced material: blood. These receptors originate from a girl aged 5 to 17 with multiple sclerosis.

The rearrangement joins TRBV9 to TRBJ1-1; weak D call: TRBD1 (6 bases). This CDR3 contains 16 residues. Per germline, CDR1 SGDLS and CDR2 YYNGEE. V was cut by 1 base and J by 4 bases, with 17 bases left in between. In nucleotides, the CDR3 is TGTGCCAGCAGCGTAACGGGGGGGGCGCGGGGCACTGAAGCTTTCTTT. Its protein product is CASSVTGGARGTEAFF. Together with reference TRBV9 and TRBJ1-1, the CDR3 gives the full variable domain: DSGVTQTPKHLITATGQRVTLRCSPRSGDLSVYWYQQSLDQGLQFLIQYYNGEERAKGNILERFSAQQFPDLHSELNLSSLELGDSALYFCASSVTGGARGTEAFFGQGTRLTVV.

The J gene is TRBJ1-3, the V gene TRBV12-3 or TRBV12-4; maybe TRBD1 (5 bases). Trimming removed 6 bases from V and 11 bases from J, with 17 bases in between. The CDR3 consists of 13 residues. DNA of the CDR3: TGTGCCAGCAGCCCAGGACAACTGATGGCCATATATTTT. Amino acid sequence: CASSPGQLMAIYF.

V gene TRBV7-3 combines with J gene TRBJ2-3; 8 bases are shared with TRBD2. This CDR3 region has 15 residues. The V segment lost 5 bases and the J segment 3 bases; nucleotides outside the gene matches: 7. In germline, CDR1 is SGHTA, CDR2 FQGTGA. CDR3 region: CASSRTREVTDTQYF. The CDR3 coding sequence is TGTGCCAGCAGCCGCACGCGGGAGGTAACAGATACGCAGTATTTT.

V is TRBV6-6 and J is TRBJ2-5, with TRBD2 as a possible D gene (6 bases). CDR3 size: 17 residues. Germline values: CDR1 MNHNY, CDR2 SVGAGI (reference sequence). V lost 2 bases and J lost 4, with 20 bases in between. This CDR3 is CASSYPSSGGSGETQYF. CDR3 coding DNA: TGTGCCAGCAGTTACCCAAGTAGCGGAGGCTCCGGAGAGACCCAGTACTTC.

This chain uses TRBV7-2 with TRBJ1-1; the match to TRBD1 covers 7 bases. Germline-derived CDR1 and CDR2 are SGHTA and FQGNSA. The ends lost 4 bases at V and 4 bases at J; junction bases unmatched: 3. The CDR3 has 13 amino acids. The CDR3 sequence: CASSWGQFTEAFF. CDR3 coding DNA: TGTGCCAGCAGCTGGGGACAGTTCACTGAAGCTTTCTTT.

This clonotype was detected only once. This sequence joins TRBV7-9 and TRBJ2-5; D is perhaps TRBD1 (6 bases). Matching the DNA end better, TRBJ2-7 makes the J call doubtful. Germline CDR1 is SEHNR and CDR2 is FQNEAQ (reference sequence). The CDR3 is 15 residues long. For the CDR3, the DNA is TGTGCCAGCAGCTTACTGGCAGGGGAAGGAGGCGAGCAGTACTTC. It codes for CASSLLAGEGGEQYF.

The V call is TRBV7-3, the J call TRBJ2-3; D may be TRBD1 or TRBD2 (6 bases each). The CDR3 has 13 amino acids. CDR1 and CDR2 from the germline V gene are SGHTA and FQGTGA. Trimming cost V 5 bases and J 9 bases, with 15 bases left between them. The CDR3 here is CASSNAQGGTQYF. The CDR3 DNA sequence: TGTGCCAGCAGCAACGCACAGGGAGGCACGCAGTATTTT.

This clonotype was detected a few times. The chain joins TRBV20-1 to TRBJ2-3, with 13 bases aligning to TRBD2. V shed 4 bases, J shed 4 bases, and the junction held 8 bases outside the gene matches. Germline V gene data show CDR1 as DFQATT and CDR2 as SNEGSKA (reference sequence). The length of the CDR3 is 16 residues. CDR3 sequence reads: CSATGTSGIEADTQYF. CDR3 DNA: TGCAGTGCTACAGGGACTAGCGGGATCGAGGCAGATACGCAGTATTTT.

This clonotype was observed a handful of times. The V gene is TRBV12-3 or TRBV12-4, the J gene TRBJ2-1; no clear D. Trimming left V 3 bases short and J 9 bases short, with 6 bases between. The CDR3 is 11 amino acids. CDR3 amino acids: CASSFTSEQFF. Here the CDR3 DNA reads TGTGCCAGCAGTTTCACCTCTGAGCAGTTCTTC.

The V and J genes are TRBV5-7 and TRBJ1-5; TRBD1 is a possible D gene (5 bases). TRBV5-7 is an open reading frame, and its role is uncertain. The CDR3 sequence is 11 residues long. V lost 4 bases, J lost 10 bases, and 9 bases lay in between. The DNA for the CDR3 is TGTGCCAGCAGCATGGGGGATCCCCAGCATTTT. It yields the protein CASSMGDPQHF.

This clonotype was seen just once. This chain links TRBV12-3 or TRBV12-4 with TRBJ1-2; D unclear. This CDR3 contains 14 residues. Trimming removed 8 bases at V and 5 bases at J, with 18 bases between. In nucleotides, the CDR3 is TGTGCCAGCTGGAAGTCGGATCTCGGGTATGGCTACACCTTC. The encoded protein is CASWKSDLGYGYTF.

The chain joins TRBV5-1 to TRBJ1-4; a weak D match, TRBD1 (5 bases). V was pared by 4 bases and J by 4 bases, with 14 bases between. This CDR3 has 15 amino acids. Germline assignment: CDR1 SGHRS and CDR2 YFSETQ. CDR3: CASSASGPRNEKLFF. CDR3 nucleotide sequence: TGCGCCAGCAGCGCCTCGGGACCGCGTAATGAAAAACTGTTTTTT.

The chain's CDR3 is CASSPPSRGHEQYF. The CDR3 DNA is TGTGCCAGCAGCCCTCCGAGCAGGGGCCACGAGCAGTACTTC. The V and J genes are TRBV28 and TRBJ2-7; D might be TRBD1 (6 bases). Per the germline V gene, CDR1 is MDHEN and CDR2 is SYDVKM. V dropped 6 bases and J dropped 5 bases, with 17 bases sitting between them. This CDR3 has 14 residues. The full variable domain, its missing parts supplied by reference TRBV28 and TRBJ2-7, is DVKVTQSSRYLVKRTGEKVFLECVQDMDHENMFWYRQDPGLGLRLIYFSYDVKMKEKGDIPEGYSVSREKKERFSLILESASTNQTSMYLCASSPPSRGHEQYFGPGTRLTVT.

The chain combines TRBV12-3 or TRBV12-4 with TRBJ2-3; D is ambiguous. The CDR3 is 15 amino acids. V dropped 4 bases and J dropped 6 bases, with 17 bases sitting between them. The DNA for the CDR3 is TGTGCCAGCAGTTATAGCAGTTTGGGAATCGATACGCAGTATTTT. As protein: CASSYSSLGIDTQYF.

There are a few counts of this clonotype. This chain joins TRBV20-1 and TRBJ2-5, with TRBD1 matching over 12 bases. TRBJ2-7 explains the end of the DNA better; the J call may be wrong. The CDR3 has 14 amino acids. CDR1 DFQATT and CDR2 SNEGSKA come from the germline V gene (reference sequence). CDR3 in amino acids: CSAPRDRGLYEQYF. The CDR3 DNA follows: TGCAGTGCTCCACGGGACAGGGGGCTTTACGAGCAGTACTTC.